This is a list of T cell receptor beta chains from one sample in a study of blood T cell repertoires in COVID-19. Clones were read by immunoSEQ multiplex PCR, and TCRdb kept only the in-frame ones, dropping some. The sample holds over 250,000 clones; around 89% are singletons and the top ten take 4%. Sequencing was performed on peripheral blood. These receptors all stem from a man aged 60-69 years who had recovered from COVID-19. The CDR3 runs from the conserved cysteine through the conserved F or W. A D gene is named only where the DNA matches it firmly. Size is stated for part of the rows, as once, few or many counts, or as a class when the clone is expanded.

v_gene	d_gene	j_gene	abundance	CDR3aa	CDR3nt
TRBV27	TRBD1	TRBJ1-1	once	CASSVSPLGTGGRHTEAFF	TGTGCCAGCAGCGTCAGCCCCTTAGGGACAGGGGGACGTCACACTGAAGCTTTCTTT
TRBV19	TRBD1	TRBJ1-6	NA	CATGGFGSPLHF	TGTGCCACAGGGGGTTTCGGCTCACCCCTCCACTTT
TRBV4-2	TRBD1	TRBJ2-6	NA	CASSPADRGSVGANVLTF	TGTGCCAGCAGCCCCGCGGACAGGGGAAGTGTGGGGGCCAACGTCCTGACTTTC
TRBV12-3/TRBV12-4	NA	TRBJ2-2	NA	CASTFRVTGELFF	TGTGCCAGCACCTTCCGGGTGACCGGGGAGCTGTTTTTT
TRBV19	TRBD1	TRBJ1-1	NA	CASSKGKGTDNTEAFF	TGTGCCAGTTCTAAAGGGAAGGGGACAGACAACACTGAAGCTTTCTTT
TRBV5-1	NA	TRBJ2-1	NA	CASSLLGLFNEQFF	TGCGCCAGCAGCTTGTTAGGACTTTTTAATGAGCAGTTCTTC
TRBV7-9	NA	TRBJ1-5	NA	CASSSTGGSNQPQHF	TGTGCCAGCAGCTCGACAGGAGGTAGCAATCAGCCCCAGCATTTT
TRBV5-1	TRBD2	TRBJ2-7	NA	CASTRGGRFEQYF	TGCGCCAGCACGCGCGGGGGTAGGTTCGAGCAGTACTTC
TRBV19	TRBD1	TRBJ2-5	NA	CASSSGTGRRETQYF	TGTGCCAGTAGTTCAGGGACAGGTCGTCGAGAGACCCAGTACTTC
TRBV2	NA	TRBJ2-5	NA	CASSFRTLPENYQETQYF	TGTGCCAGCAGTTTCCGAACCCTCCCGGAGAACTACCAAGAGACCCAGTACTTC
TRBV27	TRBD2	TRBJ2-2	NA	CASTLAGSPNTGELFF	TGTGCCAGCACTCTAGCGGGGTCGCCGAACACCGGGGAGCTGTTTTTT
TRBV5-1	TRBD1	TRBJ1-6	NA	CASSRDRDNSPLHF	TGCGCCAGCAGCAGGGACAGAGATAATTCACCCCTCCACTTT
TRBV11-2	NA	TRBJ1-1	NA	CASRNDSLMNTEAFF	TGTGCCAGTAGAAACGATAGTCTCATGAACACTGAAGCTTTCTTT
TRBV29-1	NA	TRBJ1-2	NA	CSVEDEVFFNGYTF	TGCAGCGTTGAAGATGAGGTATTTTTTAATGGCTACACCTTC
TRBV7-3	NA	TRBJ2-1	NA	CASSLAPQGSSYNEQFF	TGTGCCAGCAGCTTAGCCCCCCAGGGAAGCTCCTACAATGAGCAGTTCTTC
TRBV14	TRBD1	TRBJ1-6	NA	CASSHRTGGIENNSPLHF	TGTGCCAGCAGCCACCGGACAGGGGGTATAGAAAATAATTCACCCCTCCACTTT
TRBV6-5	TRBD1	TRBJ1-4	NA	CASSPTGGEKLFF	TGTGCCAGCAGTCCGACAGGGGGTGAAAAACTGTTTTTT
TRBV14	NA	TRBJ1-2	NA	CASSSNRRTWGYTF	TGTGCCAGCAGTTCCAATCGGAGAACGTGGGGCTACACCTTC
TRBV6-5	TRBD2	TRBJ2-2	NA	CASTGLGGTGELFF	TGTGCCAGCACGGGACTAGGTGGGACCGGGGAGCTGTTTTTT
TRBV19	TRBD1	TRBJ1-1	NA	CASSTPTGGAVGEAFF	TGTGCCAGTAGTACCCCGACAGGGGGCGCGGTGGGTGAAGCTTTCTTT
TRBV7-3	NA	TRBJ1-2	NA	CASSLSPGVNYGYTF	TGTGCCAGCAGCTTAAGCCCTGGAGTCAACTATGGCTACACCTTC
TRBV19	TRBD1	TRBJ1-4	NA	CASSGQGGEKLFF	TGTGCCAGTAGCGGACAGGGTGGGGAAAAACTGTTTTTT
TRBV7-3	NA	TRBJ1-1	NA	CASSSGRNTEAFF	TGTGCCAGCAGCTCAGGCCGGAACACTGAAGCTTTCTTT
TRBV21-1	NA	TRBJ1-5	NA	CASSREHF	TGTGCCAGCAGCCGAGAGCATTTT
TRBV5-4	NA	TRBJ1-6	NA	CASSLAPQGVHSPLHF	TGTGCCAGCAGCTTGGCTCCACAGGGAGTTCATTCACCCCTCCACTTT
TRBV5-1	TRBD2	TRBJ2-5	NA	CASSLLAGGWETQYF	TGCGCCAGCAGCTTACTAGCGGGGGGATGGGAGACCCAGTACTTC
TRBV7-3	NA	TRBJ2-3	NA	CASSLRPAVTDTQYF	TGTGCCAGCAGCTTAAGACCAGCGGTTACAGATACGCAGTATTTT
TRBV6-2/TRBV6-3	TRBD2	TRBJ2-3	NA	CASSYSVASGGDAKTDTQYF	TGTGCCAGCAGTTACTCCGTCGCTAGCGGGGGGGACGCAAAAACAGATACGCAGTATTTT
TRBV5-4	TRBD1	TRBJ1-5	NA	CASSLAPGGFNQPQHF	TGTGCCAGCAGCTTGGCCCCAGGGGGGTTTAATCAGCCCCAGCATTTT
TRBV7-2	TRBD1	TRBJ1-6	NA	CASSLVPQGANSPLHF	TGTGCCAGCAGCTTGGTTCCGCAGGGGGCGAATTCACCCCTCCACTTT
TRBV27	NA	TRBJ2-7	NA	CASSFRDAFAGSSYEQYF	TGTGCCAGCAGTTTCCGCGACGCCTTTGCGGGGAGCTCCTACGAGCAGTACTTC
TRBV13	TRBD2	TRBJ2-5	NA	CASSFSGGAGETQYF	TGTGCCAGCAGCTTTAGCGGGGGGGCCGGAGAGACCCAGTACTTC
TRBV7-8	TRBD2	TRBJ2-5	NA	CASSSGLEETQYF	TGTGCCAGCAGCTCCGGACTAGAAGAGACCCAGTACTTC
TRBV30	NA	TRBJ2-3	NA	CAWSHPGGTDTQYF	TGTGCCTGGAGTCACCCAGGGGGCACAGATACGCAGTATTTT
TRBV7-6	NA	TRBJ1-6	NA	CASSLAGENSPLHF	TGTGCCAGCAGCTTAGCCGGAGAGAATTCACCCCTCCACTTT
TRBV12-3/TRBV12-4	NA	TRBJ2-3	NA	CATQGFADTQYF	TGTGCCACCCAGGGGTTCGCAGATACGCAGTATTTT
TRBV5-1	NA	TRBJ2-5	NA	CASSLELRGGQETQYF	TGCGCCAGCAGCTTGGAATTGAGGGGGGGCCAAGAGACCCAGTACTTC
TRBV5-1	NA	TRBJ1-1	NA	CASSITQGMNTEAFF	TGCGCCAGCAGCATCACCCAGGGGATGAACACTGAAGCTTTCTTT
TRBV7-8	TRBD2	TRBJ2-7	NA	CASSPTILARGEQYF	TGTGCCAGCAGCCCGACTATACTAGCGAGGGGCGAGCAGTACTTC
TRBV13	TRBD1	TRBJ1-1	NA	CASSHSGTGDGVPEAFF	TGTGCCAGCAGCCATTCCGGGACAGGGGATGGAGTCCCTGAAGCTTTCTTT
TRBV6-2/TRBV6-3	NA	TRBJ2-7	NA	CASTPSGGYEQYF	TGTGCCAGCACCCCCTCCGGAGGGTACGAGCAGTACTTC
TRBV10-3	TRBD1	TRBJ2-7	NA	CAISEGQGRVKQYF	TGTGCCATCAGTGAGGGACAGGGTCGAGTCAAGCAGTACTTC
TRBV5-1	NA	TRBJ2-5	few	CASSSDGRGETQYF	TGCGCCAGCAGCTCGGACGGCCGGGGGGAGACCCAGTACTTC
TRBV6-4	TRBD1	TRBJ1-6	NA	CASKQGQGNSPLHF	TGTGCCAGCAAACAGGGGCAGGGAAATTCACCCCTCCACTTT
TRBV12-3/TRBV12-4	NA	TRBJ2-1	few	CASSPDRYNEQFF	TGTGCCAGCAGTCCCGACAGATACAATGAGCAGTTCTTC
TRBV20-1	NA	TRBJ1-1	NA	CSASRGFQDTEAFF	TGCAGTGCCAGTCGAGGGTTCCAGGACACTGAAGCTTTCTTT
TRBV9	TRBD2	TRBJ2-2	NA	CASSVEAGWNTGELFF	TGTGCCAGCAGCGTAGAAGCGGGGTGGAACACCGGGGAGCTGTTTTTT